The T cell receptor (beta chain) under discussion was sequenced for a study of cytomegalovirus exposure and HLA in healthy donors. At the level of the study: Within an early data release were 65 million to 90 million unique TCRs drawn from HLA-typed donors. Whole-study findings and limits: Researchers reportedly found TCR beta sequences accurately predicted most subjects' HLA-A and HLA-B alleles.

The study ran its PCR with 60 Vbeta and 13 Jbeta primers. Measured with immunoSEQ multiplex PCR; TCRdb has only the in-frame clones, and not every one. The data contain about 180,000 clones, 77% of them singletons. Details on this clone: Antigen specificity is unknown.

Specimen: PBMCs. The sequence came from a woman aged 55-69 years in good health and CMV-seropositive.

DNA of the CDR3: TGCGCCAGCAGCTTGGCCAGGGGCGAGCAGTTCTTC. It specifies CASSLARGEQFF. V usage is TRBV5-1 and J usage is TRBJ2-1; D is possibly TRBD1 (6 bases). Germline lookup yields CDR1 SGHRS and CDR2 YFSETQ. V lost 0 bases to trimming and J lost 10 bases, with 8 bases between them. The CDR3 consists of 12 residues.